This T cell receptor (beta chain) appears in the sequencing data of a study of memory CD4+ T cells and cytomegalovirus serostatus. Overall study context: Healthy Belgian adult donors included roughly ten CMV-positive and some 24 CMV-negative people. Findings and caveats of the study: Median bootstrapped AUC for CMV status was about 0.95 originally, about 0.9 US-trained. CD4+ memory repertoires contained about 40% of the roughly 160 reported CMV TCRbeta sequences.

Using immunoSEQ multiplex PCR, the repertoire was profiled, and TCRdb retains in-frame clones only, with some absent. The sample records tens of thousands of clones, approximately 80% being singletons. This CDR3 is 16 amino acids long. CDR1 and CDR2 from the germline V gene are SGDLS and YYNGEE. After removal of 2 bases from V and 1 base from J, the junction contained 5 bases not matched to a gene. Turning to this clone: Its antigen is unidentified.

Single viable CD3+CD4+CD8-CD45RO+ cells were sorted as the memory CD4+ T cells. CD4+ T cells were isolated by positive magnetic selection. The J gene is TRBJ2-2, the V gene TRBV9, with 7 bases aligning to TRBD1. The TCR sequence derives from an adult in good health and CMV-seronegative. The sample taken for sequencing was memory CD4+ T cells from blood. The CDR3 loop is CASSVRQGQNTGELFF. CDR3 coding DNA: TGTGCCAGCAGCGTGCGACAGGGTCAGAACACCGGGGAGCTGTTTTTT. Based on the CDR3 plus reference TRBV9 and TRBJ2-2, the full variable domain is DSGVTQTPKHLITATGQRVTLRCSPRSGDLSVYWYQQSLDQGLQFLIQYYNGEERAKGNILERFSAQQFPDLHSELNLSSLELGDSALYFCASSVRQGQNTGELFFGEGSRLTVL.